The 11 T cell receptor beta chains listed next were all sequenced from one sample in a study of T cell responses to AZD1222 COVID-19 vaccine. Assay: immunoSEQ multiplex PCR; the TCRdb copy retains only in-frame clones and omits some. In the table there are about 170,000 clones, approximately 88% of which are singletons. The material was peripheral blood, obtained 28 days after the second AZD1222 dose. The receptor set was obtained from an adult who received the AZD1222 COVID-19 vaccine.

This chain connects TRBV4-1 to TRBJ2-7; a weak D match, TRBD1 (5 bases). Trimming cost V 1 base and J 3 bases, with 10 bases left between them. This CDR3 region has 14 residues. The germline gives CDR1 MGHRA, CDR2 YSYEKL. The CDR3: CASSQAEQDYEQYF. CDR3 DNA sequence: TGCGCCAGCAGCCAAGCGGAACAGGACTACGAGCAGTACTTC.

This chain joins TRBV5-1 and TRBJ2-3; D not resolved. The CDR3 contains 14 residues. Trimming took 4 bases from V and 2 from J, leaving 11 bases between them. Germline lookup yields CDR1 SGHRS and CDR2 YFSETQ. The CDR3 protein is CASSPRVFTDTQYF. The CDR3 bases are TGCGCCAGCAGCCCCCGGGTCTTCACAGATACGCAGTATTTT.

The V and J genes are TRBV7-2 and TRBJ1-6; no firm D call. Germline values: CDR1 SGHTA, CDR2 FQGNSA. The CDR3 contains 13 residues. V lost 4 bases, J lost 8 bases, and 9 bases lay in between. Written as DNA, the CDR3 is TGTGCCAGCAGCTCGTCCTGGGATTCACCCCTCCACTTT. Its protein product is CASSSSWDSPLHF.

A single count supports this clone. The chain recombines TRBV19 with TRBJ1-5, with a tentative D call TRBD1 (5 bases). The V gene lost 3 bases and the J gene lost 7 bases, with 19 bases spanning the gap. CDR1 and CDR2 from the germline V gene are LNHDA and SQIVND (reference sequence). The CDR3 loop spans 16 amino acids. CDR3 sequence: CASSMGLLGTRQPQHF. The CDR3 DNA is TGTGCCAGTAGTATGGGGCTCCTGGGGACGAGACAGCCCCAGCATTTT.

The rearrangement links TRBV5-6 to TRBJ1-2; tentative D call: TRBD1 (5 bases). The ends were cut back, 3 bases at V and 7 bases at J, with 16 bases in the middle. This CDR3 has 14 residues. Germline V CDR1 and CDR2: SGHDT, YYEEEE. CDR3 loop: CASSSGRLRRGYTF. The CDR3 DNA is TGTGCCAGCAGCTCGGGACGACTTAGGCGTGGCTACACCTTC. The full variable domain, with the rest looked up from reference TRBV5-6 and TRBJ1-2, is DAGVTQSPTHLIKTRGQQVTLRCSPKSGHDTVSWYQQALGQGPQFIFQYYEEEERQRGNFPDRFSGHQFPNYSSELNVNALLLGDSALYLCASSSGRLRRGYTFGSGTRLTVV.

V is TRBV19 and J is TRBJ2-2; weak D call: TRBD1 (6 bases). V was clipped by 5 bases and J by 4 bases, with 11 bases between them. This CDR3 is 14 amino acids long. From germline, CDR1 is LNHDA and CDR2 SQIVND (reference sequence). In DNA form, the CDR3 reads TGTGCCAGTAGTTGGGGGCTGGGCACCGGGGAGCTGTTTTTT. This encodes CASSWGLGTGELFF.

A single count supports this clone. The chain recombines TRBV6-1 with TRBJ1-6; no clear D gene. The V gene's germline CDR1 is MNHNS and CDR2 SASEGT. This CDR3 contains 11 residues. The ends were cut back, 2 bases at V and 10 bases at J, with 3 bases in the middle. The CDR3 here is CASSEYSPLHF. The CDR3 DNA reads TGTGCCAGCAGTGAATACTCACCCCTCCACTTT.

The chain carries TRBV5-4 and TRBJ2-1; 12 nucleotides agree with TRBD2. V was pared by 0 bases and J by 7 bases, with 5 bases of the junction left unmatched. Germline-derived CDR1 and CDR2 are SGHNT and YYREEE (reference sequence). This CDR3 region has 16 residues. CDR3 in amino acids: CASSLVYTSGGNEQFF. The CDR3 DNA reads TGTGCCAGCAGCTTGGTGTATACTAGCGGGGGGAATGAGCAGTTCTTC.

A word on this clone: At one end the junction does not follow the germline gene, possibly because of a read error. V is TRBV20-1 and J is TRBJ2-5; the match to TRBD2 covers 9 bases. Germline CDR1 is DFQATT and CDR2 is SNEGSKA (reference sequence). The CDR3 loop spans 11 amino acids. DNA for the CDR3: TGTCTAGCGGGGACCCAAGAGACCCAGTACTTC. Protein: CLAGTQETQYF.

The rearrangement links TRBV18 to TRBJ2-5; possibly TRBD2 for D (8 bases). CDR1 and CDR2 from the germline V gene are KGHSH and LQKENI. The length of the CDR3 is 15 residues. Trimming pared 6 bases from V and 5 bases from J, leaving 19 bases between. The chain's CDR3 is CASSPREGARETQYF. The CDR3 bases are TGTGCCAGCTCCCCCCGGGAGGGGGCACGGGAGACCCAGTACTTC.

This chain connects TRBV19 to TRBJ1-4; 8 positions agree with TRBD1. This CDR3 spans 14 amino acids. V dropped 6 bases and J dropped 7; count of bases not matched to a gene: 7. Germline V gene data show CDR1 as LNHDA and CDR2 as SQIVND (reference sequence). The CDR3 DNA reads TGTGCCAGTAGGCTGACAGGGGTAGGTGAAAAACTGTTTTTT. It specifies CASRLTGVGEKLFF.